The T cell receptor (beta chain) described here comes from a study of CD8 T cells in Susac syndrome (dated by TCRdb to the late 2010s). At the level of the whole study: The study used repertoire sequencing to test whether antigen drove CD8+ T cell activation and differentiation in Susac syndrome.

Peripheral blood CD8+ and CD4+ T cells from healthy donors, Susac syndrome patients and multiple sclerosis patients were profiled using high-throughput TCR beta sequencing. Healthy donors were age- and sex-matched controls. Bulk CD8+ and CD4+ T cells were purified by magnetic negative isolation, whereas CD8+ TEMRA cells were enriched by FACS. Blood was collected in EDTA tubes and processed within 24 hours, with PBMCs isolated through density gradient centrifugation. PBMCs intended for TCR sequencing were frozen in liquid nitrogen and were later thawed in a 37 degrees C water bath. A purity of at least 90% was achieved for sorted or isolated CD4+, CD8+ and CD8+ TEMRA cells. RNA was extracted with the RNeasy kit and roughly 0.5 to 1 ug was reverse transcribed using random hexamers. The immunoSEQ multiplex PCR assay, covering 54 Vbeta and 13 Jbeta segments, was used to amplify TCR beta CDR3 regions. To correct PCR amplification bias, a synthetic template baseline was used for both primer optimization and computational correction. In the paper's pipeline: Only productive sequences were kept, with reads annotated to V, D and J genes according to IMGT and analyzed in immunoSEQ Analyzer. Clonality was calculated as one minus the Shannon entropy normalized by log2 of the number of productive unique sequences. Public and private clones were assessed among the 100 most prevalent clones of each patient and control. A clone was defined as Susac-specific if it was absent from the healthy and MS cohorts, from 950 to 1,300 published viral clones and from other ImmuneACCESS disease sequences. TCRdb itself trimmed the public reads at Q25 with fastp, ran MiXCR and retained productive beta chains. Each entry merges the rows of one CDR3 protein and shows their most common DNA and genes. The V and J calls were determined by TCRdb, not by the authors. The sample contains fewer than 200,000 distinct CDR3 sequences, around 93% of them found a single time. The ten largest clonotypes hold 0.1% of the sample.

Broad study findings and their caveats: The number of individuals in the TCR sequencing and HLA analysis was recognized as being relatively small.

CDR3 length: 14 amino acids, cysteine to phenylalanine. The CDR3 DNA has 42 bases and is translated from base 1. CDR1 LNHNV and CDR2 YYDKDF are derived from the germline V gene (reference sequence). Trimming removed 1 base from V and 4 bases from J, leaving 10 bases between the germline ends. Worth noting for this clonotype: The antigen this receptor binds is unknown. Base qualities are not provided; no much larger clone lies one nucleotide away.

This TCR derives from a human donor in good health. The sequencing input was CD4+ T cells from PBMCs. The sequence joins TRBV15 to TRBJ1-2; a confident D gene designation cannot be given. The CDR3 region has the sequence CATSRGRSIYGYTF. DNA sequence: TGTGCCACCAGCAGAGGACGGTCGATCTATGGCTACACCTTC.